This T cell receptor beta chain was recovered during a study of T cell responses to AZD1222 COVID-19 vaccine. With respect to this clone: The antigen remains undetermined.

Sequencing used immunoSEQ multiplex PCR; TCRdb keeps in-frame clones, though not all of them. The table lists about 55,000 clones, approximately 80% of them singletons. Germline values: CDR1 MNHEY, CDR2 SVGAGI. Trimming removed 0 bases from V and 7 bases from J, with 4 bases in between. CDR3 length: 13 amino acids. General study results and limits: Clonal diversity may have been underestimated in mostly white British donors. With dominance at 160-218 and 743-854, vaccine-associated CD4 TCRs spanned spike.

This receptor was identified in an adult who received the AZD1222 COVID-19 vaccine. The specimen was peripheral blood, collected 28 days after the second AZD1222 dose. The V call is TRBV6-5, the J call TRBJ1-6; D is unresolved. CDR3 bases: TGTGCCAGCAGTTACTCGAGGAATTCACCCCTCCACTTT. It yields the protein CASSYSRNSPLHF.